Listed below are T cell receptor beta chains from one sample, sequenced in a study of cytomegalovirus exposure and HLA in healthy donors. TCRdb's table, derived via immunoSEQ multiplex PCR, lists solely in-frame clones and lacks some. The sample has 250,000 to 350,000 clones; around 80% are singletons. Material: PBMCs. The receptors were sampled from a girl aged 2-15 years in good health and CMV-seronegative. The CDR3 runs from the conserved cysteine through the conserved F or W. The D gene is left open where the match is weak. The size entry is marked missing in some rows and otherwise reads once, few, many or a size class.

TRBD2,TRBJ2-1,TRBV29-1,NA,CSVEGSSGGTEQFF,TGCAGCGTTGAGGGGTCTAGCGGGGGAACTGAGCAGTTCTTC
NA,TRBJ2-1,TRBV6-1,few,CASSEAHDYTSYNEQFF,TGTGCCAGCAGTGAGGCCCACGACTATACCTCCTACAATGAGCAGTTCTTC
NA,TRBJ1-5,TRBV6-1,NA,CAIGNRANQPQHF,TGTGCCATCGGTAACAGGGCTAATCAGCCCCAGCATTTT
NA,TRBJ1-3,TRBV9,NA,CASSVSNSLSDSGNTIYF,TGTGCCAGCAGCGTATCAAACAGTCTATCCGACTCTGGAAACACCATATATTTT
NA,TRBJ1-1,TRBV19,once,CASSMGRTFATEAFF,TGTGCCAGTAGTATGGGGAGGACTTTTGCCACTGAAGCTTTCTTT
NA,TRBJ1-3,TRBV11-2,NA,CASSAGTKFSGNTIYF,TGTGCCAGCAGCGCCGGGACAAAATTCTCTGGAAACACCATATATTTT
TRBD2,TRBJ2-5,TRBV6-5,NA,CASSYGVLAGGETQYF,TGTGCCAGCAGTTACGGGGTACTAGCGGGGGGGGAGACCCAGTACTTC
TRBD1,TRBJ1-1,TRBV11-2,NA,CASSLGTGTEAFF,TGTGCCAGCAGCTTGGGGACAGGGACTGAAGCTTTCTTT
NA,TRBJ2-2,TRBV5-7,few,CASRAGDNTGELFF,TGTGCCAGCAGGGCAGGGGATAACACCGGGGAGCTGTTTTTT
TRBD2,TRBJ2-2,TRBV5-6,NA,CASSPGLGKNTGELFF,TGTGCCAGCAGCCCAGGACTAGGAAAGAACACCGGGGAGCTGTTTTTT
NA,TRBJ1-2,TRBV5-1,once,CASRLQGGNYGYTF,TGCGCCAGCAGACTACAGGGAGGGAACTATGGCTACACCTTC
TRBD1,TRBJ2-7,TRBV13,few,CASSRPGQGVHEQYF,TGTGCCAGCAGCCGTCCGGGACAGGGGGTCCACGAGCAGTACTTC
TRBD1,TRBJ2-6,TRBV5-1,NA,CASSSPGQGAPGANVLTF,TGCGCCAGCAGCTCTCCGGGACAGGGGGCCCCTGGGGCCAACGTCCTGACTTTC
NA,TRBJ2-7,TRBV7-9,NA,CASSQITHERSYEQYF,TGTGCCAGCAGCCAAATAACCCACGAGAGGTCATACGAGCAGTACTTC
NA,TRBJ1-1,TRBV7-9,NA,CASSLLLGGLAATEAFF,TGTGCCAGCAGCTTACTCTTGGGGGGGCTTGCTGCCACTGAAGCTTTCTTT
NA,TRBJ2-3,TRBV28,NA,CASSSLALSTDTQYF,TGTGCCAGCAGTTCTCTAGCGCTTTCCACAGATACGCAGTATTTT
NA,TRBJ1-6,TRBV2,once,CATQRGLSSPLHF,TGTGCCACCCAAAGGGGACTGTCTTCACCCCTCCACTTT
NA,TRBJ1-5,TRBV28,once,CATVGGGNQPQHF,TGTGCAACCGTTGGCGGGGGCAATCAGCCCCAGCATTTT
TRBD1,TRBJ2-2,TRBV6-5,NA,CASSYRGRGTGELFF,TGTGCCAGCAGTTATAGGGGCAGGGGGACCGGGGAGCTGTTTTTT
NA,TRBJ1-2,TRBV5-6,NA,CASSLAKGGYGYTF,TGTGCCAGCAGCTTGGCGAAGGGAGGGTATGGCTACACCTTC
NA,TRBJ2-2,TRBV7-6,NA,CASRSGGTGELFF,TGTGCCAGCAGGTCCGGAGGCACCGGGGAGCTGTTTTTT
TRBD2,TRBJ2-1,TRBV19,NA,CASGGLEYNEQFF,TGTGCCAGTGGGGGACTAGAATACAATGAGCAGTTCTTC
NA,TRBJ2-5,TRBV6-1,NA,CASSEVGGQETQYF,TGTGCCAGCAGTGAAGTGGGGGGTCAAGAGACCCAGTACTTC